The 20 T cell receptor beta chains below come from one sample, sequenced in a study of CD8+CD57+ T cells in acquired aplastic anemia. Genomic DNA, the template, was used for profiling of the TCR beta VDJ and CDR3. From the reads, TCRdb called clonotypes with MiXCR, one entry per CDR3 protein. The sample includes around 170,000 distinct CDR3 sequences, around half of them seen just once. An expansion of CD8+CD57+ cells by flow cytometry had been shown in patients chosen for sequencing. Sequencing was performed on sorted CD4+, CD8+, or CD8+CD57+ T cells (not recorded which) from PBMCs. All receptors derive from a human donor with aplastic anemia.

The chain combines TRBV29-1 with TRBJ2-3, with 13 positions matching TRBD2. The CDR3 spans 16 residues. Germline CDR1 SQVTM, CDR2 ANQGSEA. V trimming: 6 bases; J trimming: 0 bases; junction bases outside the gene matches: 6. CDR3 amino acids: CSVGGTSGVSTDTQYF. The CDR3 DNA follows: TGCAGCGTGGGGGGGACTAGCGGGGTTAGCACAGATACGCAGTATTTT.

The V gene is TRBV19, the J gene TRBJ2-1; 7 nucleotides match TRBD2. The J segment lost 2 bases and the V segment lost 4 bases, leaving 8 bases of the junction unmatched. CDR1 is LNHDA and CDR2 is SQIVND in the germline V gene (reference sequence). The CDR3 runs to 16 residues. In DNA form, the CDR3 reads TGTGCCAGTAGTACCGGGGGTAGCGGGCCCTACAATGAGCAGTTCTTC. Protein: CASSTGGSGPYNEQFF.

The rearrangement joins TRBV6-5 to TRBJ2-2; TRBD2 matches 9 bases. The CDR3 extends over 17 amino acids. Trimming took 0 bases from V and 7 from J; bases not matched to a gene: 9. The V gene's germline CDR1 is MNHEY and CDR2 SVGAGI. The CDR3 coding sequence is TGTGCCAGCAGTTACTCGATAGCGGGGGTTGCGGGCGGGGAGCTGTTTTTT. Translation gives CASSYSIAGVAGGELFF.

This clonotype was seen many times. The V call is TRBV5-6, the J call TRBJ1-1, with D unresolved. Germline V gene data show CDR1 as SGHDT and CDR2 as YYEEEE. V was pared by 0 bases and J by 7 bases, with 10 bases between. The length of the CDR3 is 13 residues. The DNA for the CDR3 is TGTGCCAGCAGCTTGGGTAGGGAGGGTGAAGCTTTCTTT. Its protein is CASSLGREGEAFF.

Concerning this clonotype itself: The CDR3 carries no conserved terminal phenylalanine or tryptophan, so it likely arises from a read error. The DNA is left out, because the CDR3 cannot be placed on it with certainty; the CDR3 is given as TCRdb lists it. The J gene is TRBJ2-7, the V gene TRBV7-2; the tabulated D call, TRBD2, remains unverified against the DNA. The germline V gene encodes CDR1 SGHTA and CDR2 FQGNSA. Ends included, the CDR3 has 8 residues. CDR3 region: CASSFTSG.

In its sample, this clonotype was seen many times. The chain couples TRBV20-1 to TRBJ2-7; 11 nucleotides match TRBD2. Germline loops: CDR1 DFQATT, CDR2 SNEGSKA (reference sequence). The CDR3 extends over 15 amino acids. V gave up 1 base and J gave up 7 bases; unmatched junction bases: 9. CDR3 DNA sequence: TGCAGTGCTAGAGGCCCACTAGCGGGAGTTCGTGAGCAGTACGTC. It is translated as CSARGPLAGVREQYV.

This chain links TRBV29-1 with TRBJ2-5; D is perhaps TRBD2 (7 bases). In germline, CDR1 is SQVTM, CDR2 ANQGSEA. Trimming took 6 bases from V and 5 from J, leaving 16 bases between them. The CDR3 has 13 residues. CDR3 bases: TGCAGCGTCCGTCGGGGGGCGGTGGAGACCCAGTACTTC. Encoded protein: CSVRRGAVETQYF. The whole variable domain, filled in from reference TRBV29-1 and TRBJ2-5, reads SAVISQKPSRDICQRGTSLTIQCQVDSQVTMMFWYRQQPGQSLTLIATANQGSEATYESGFVIDKFPISRPNLTFSTLTVSNMSPEDSSIYLCSVRRGAVETQYFGPGTRLLVL.

This clonotype was found many times. The chain uses TRBV7-1 and TRBJ1-4, with 9 bases aligning to TRBD1. TRBV7-1 is an ORF, with its function uncertain. The CDR3 is 20 residues long. The V gene end was trimmed by 3 bases and the J gene end by 4 bases; junction bases not matched to a gene: 18. The CDR3 is CASSSHRGGDRAEHNEKLFF. CDR3 bases: TGTGCCAGCAGCTCTCATCGCGGAGGGGACAGGGCAGAGCATAATGAAAAACTGTTTTTT.

This chain links TRBV5-1 with TRBJ1-1, with D possibly TRBD1 on 6 matching bases. V gave up 6 bases and J gave up 7 bases, with 13 bases separating them. Germline CDR1 and CDR2: SGHRS and YFSETQ. The CDR3 has 12 residues. As DNA, the CDR3 is TGCGCCAGCACCCTAGGGGGGGGTGAAGCTTTCTTT. It is translated as CASTLGGGEAFF.

Remarks on this clonotype: Being one base from a much bigger clone, this may be a read error. The V gene is TRBV5-1, the J gene TRBJ2-1, with 10 bases matching TRBD2. Losses at the gene ends were 3 bases for V and 8 bases for J; bases not matched to a gene: 8. In germline, CDR1 is SGHRS, CDR2 YFSETQ. CDR3 size: 15 residues. Written as DNA, the CDR3 is TGCGCCAGCAGCTCCGGGACTAGCGAGAACGATGAGCAGTTCTTC. Protein sequence: CASSSGTSENDEQFF. The whole variable domain, remainder taken from reference TRBV5-1 and TRBJ2-1, is KAGVTQTPRYLIKTRGQQVTLSCSPISGHRSVSWYQQTPGQGLQFLFEYFSETQRNKGNFPGRFSGRQFSNSRSEMNVSTLELGDSALYLCASSSGTSENDEQFFGPGTRLTVL.

This chain links TRBV27 with TRBJ2-7; D perhaps matches TRBD1 (6 bases). This CDR3 has 18 amino acids. Germline V lookup: CDR1 MNHEY, CDR2 SMNVEV (reference sequence). Trimming left V 0 bases short and J 3 bases short, with 21 bases between. The CDR3 bases are TGTGCCAGCAGTTTATCGGGTCTCGGACAGATTTACATCTACGAGCAGTACTTC. Its protein product is CASSLSGLGQIYIYEQYF.

The V gene is TRBV15, the J gene TRBJ2-7; 7 bases match TRBD2. The CDR3 loop spans 12 amino acids. The germline V gene has CDR1 LNHNV and CDR2 YYDKDF (reference sequence). The CDR3 loop reads CATSSQRGEQYV. The CDR3 DNA follows: TGCGCCACCAGCAGTCAGCGGGGCGAGCAGTACGTC.

A note on this clonotype: Since a much larger clone is just one base distant, this may be a read error. This rearrangement joins TRBV7-3 to TRBJ1-1, with D maybe TRBD1 (5 bases). The CDR3 is 17 amino acids. Germline CDR1 and CDR2: SGHTA and FQGTGA. Trimming cost V 5 bases and J 5 bases, with 24 bases left between them. The CDR3: CASSQYLPLGGWTEAFF. CDR3 in DNA: TGTGCCAGCAGCCAATATCTCCCTTTGGGGGGGTGGACTGAAGCTTTCTTT.

This clonotype was seen a handful of times. This rearrangement joins TRBV15 to TRBJ1-6; D is ambiguous. This CDR3 has 14 residues. Germline-derived CDR1 and CDR2 are LNHNV and YYDKDF (reference sequence). The V gene lost 3 bases and the J gene lost 7 bases, with 10 bases spanning the gap. The CDR3 DNA reads as TGTGCCACCAGCAGTCGGAAGGGAAATTCACCCCTCCACTTT. This translates into CATSSRKGNSPLHF.

This clonotype was found many times. J is TRBJ1-1 and V is TRBV29-1, with D possibly TRBD1 on 5 matching bases. The germline V gene has CDR1 SQVTM and CDR2 ANQGSEA. This CDR3 is built from 11 residues. CDR3 in amino acids: CTITRVTEAFF. As DNA, the CDR3 is TGCACAATTACCAGGGTCACTGAAGCTTTCTTT.

This rearrangement joins TRBV2 to TRBJ1-2; D perhaps matches TRBD1 (6 bases). CDR1 is SNHLY and CDR2 is FYNNEI in the germline V gene. Between the trimmed V and J ends, which lost 7 bases and 12 bases, there was a span of 21 bases. CDR3 size: 13 residues. CDR3 sequence: CASTLKQGSGNTF. For the CDR3, the DNA is TGTGCCAGCACTCTAAAACAGGGCTCTGGAAACACCTTC.

In its sample, this clonotype was seen once. This clone may be a read error of a much larger clone one base away. The chain uses TRBV4-3 and TRBJ2-2; TRBD1 matches at 10 bases. In germline, CDR1 is LGHNA, CDR2 YSLEER. There are 16 residues in the CDR3. The CDR3: CASSFDPGQGTGELLF. The CDR3 nucleotides are TGCGCCAGCAGCTTCGACCCGGGACAGGGGACCGGGGAGCTGCTTTTT.

This clonotype was picked up many times. V usage is TRBV6-1 and J usage is TRBJ1-3; a weak D match, TRBD1 (5 bases). The CDR3 extends over 14 amino acids. V was cut by 6 bases and J by 0 bases, with 9 bases left in between. The germline V gene has CDR1 MNHNS and CDR2 SASEGT. The CDR3 DNA reads TGTGCCAGCAGGAACGGGGGCTCTGGAAACACCATATATTTT. The encoded protein is CASRNGGSGNTIYF.

The table lists this clonotype with many counts. V is TRBV6-5 and J is TRBJ1-1; D not certain. The V end was cut by 5 bases, the J end by 1 base, with 8 bases between. The germline CDR1 and CDR2 sequences are MNHEY and SVGAGI. CDR3 length: 13 residues. Here the CDR3 DNA reads TGTGCCAGCAGTCGAAAGCCGAACACTGAAGCTTTCTTT. Residues: CASSRKPNTEAFF.

This clonotype occurred a few times. This chain uses TRBV27 with TRBJ2-2; TRBD2 agrees at 8 bases. CDR3 length: 16 residues. CDR1 and CDR2 (germline): MNHEY, SMNVEV (reference sequence). V was pared by 6 bases and J by 3 bases, with 9 bases of the junction left unmatched. As DNA, the CDR3 is TGTGCCAGCAGGGGTTCCGGGACTAGTTACACCGGGGAGCTGTTTTTT. This gives the protein CASRGSGTSYTGELFF.